This entry features one TCR beta chain sequence. This same CDR3 is encoded by further DNA sequences in the sample. This table comes from immunoSEQ multiplex PCR, and its TCRdb copy is limited to in-frame clones, with some not included. The table records around 30,000 clones, 77% of them present only once. The data belong to a study of blood T cell repertoires in COVID-19. V lost 3 bases to trimming and J lost 0 bases, with 5 bases between them. Germline lookup yields CDR1 KGHSH and CDR2 LQKENI. The length of the CDR3 is 13 residues. This TCR derives from a human donor in a cohort sampled during active COVID-19. V gene TRBV18 combines with J gene TRBJ1-1; D is unresolved. Sequencing was carried out using peripheral blood. CDR3 sequence (DNA): TGTGCCAGCTCACCGTCAATGAACACTGAAGCTTTCTTT. Residues: CASSPSMNTEAFF. The full variable domain, rest sourced from reference TRBV18 and TRBJ1-1, is NAGVMQNPRHLVRRRGQEARLRCSPMKGHSHVYWYRQLPEEGLKFMVYLQKENIIDESGMPKERFSAEFPKEGPSILRIQQVVRGDSAAYFCASSPSMNTEAFFGQGTRLTVV.